Listed below are T cell receptor beta chains from one sample, sequenced in a study of T cell changes during pregnancy in multiple sclerosis. Produced via immunoSEQ multiplex PCR; TCRdb's table is partial and in-frame only. The sample includes about 85,000 clones, more than 85% seen only once; the top ten take 2.5% to 3%. This specimen consisted of peripheral blood, obtained in the first trimester of pregnancy. Receptors were obtained from a female donor with multiple sclerosis, enrolled in a pregnancy study. The CDR3 runs from the conserved cysteine through the conserved F or W. D genes are given only for firm matches. Some rows have no size entry. The others give once, few or many, or a class for an expanded clone.

d_gene,v_gene,abundance,j_gene,CDR3nt,CDR3aa
TRBD1,TRBV9,.,TRBJ2-7,TGTGCCAGCAGCCCACGGACAGGCAGCGAGCAGTACTTC,CASSPRTGSEQYF
TRBD1,TRBV11-1,few,TRBJ2-1,TGTGCCAGCAGCTTCGCAGGGGGCTACCACAATGAGCAGTTCTTC,CASSFAGGYHNEQFF
.,TRBV7-2,.,TRBJ1-2,TGTGCCAGCAGCTCTCAATCGGGGAGCTACACCTTC,CASSSQSGSYTF
.,TRBV5-1,.,TRBJ1-2,TGCGCCAGCAGCTTGGGGCCCACTAGATGCTACACCTTC,CASSLGPTRCYTF
.,TRBV7-9,.,TRBJ1-3,TGTGCCAGCAGCTTAGGTAACTCTGGAAACACCATATATTTT,CASSLGNSGNTIYF
TRBD1,TRBV28,.,TRBJ1-2,TGTGCCAGCAGCCGCCCCCCGACAGGGACCACTAACTATGGCTACACCTTC,CASSRPPTGTTNYGYTF
TRBD1,TRBV29-1,.,TRBJ1-2,TGCAGCGTTACCGACAGGGGAAACGTGATGTCCTACACCTTC,CSVTDRGNVMSYTF
.,TRBV27,few,TRBJ2-2,TGTGCCAGCAGTTTATCTAACGGGGAGCTGTTTTTT,CASSLSNGELFF
.,TRBV19,.,TRBJ2-3,TGTGCCAGTAGTGTGGGAGCGAACACAGATACGCAGTATTTT,CASSVGANTDTQYF
.,TRBV28,.,TRBJ2-1,TGTGCCAGCAGTTTAAACCCGCGGGCCAATGAGCAGTTCTTC,CASSLNPRANEQFF
.,TRBV7-9,.,TRBJ2-2,TGTGCCAGCAGCTTATCGGGCCAGGGGTTTGCCGGGGAGCTGTTTTTT,CASSLSGQGFAGELFF
.,TRBV5-1,.,TRBJ2-3,TGCGCCAGCAGCCGGACGGGGAGTGTTTATACGCAGTATTTT,CASSRTGSVYTQYF
TRBD2,TRBV27,.,TRBJ2-3,TGTGCCAGCAGTTCCAGACTAGCGGGGGGAGCAGATACGCAGTATTTT,CASSSRLAGGADTQYF
.,TRBV9,few,TRBJ1-1,TGTGCCAGCAGCGTAGCTCCGACAGCGAACACTGAAGCTTTCTTT,CASSVAPTANTEAFF
.,TRBV6-1,few,TRBJ1-5,TGTGCCAGCAGGGGTCAGGGGCCCCAGCATTTT,CASRGQGPQHF
TRBD1,TRBV19,few,TRBJ1-1,TGTGCCAGTACAACTACAGGGGTTACTGAAGCTTTCTTT,CASTTTGVTEAFF
.,TRBV28,.,TRBJ2-6,TGTGCCAGCAGTTTTCTGGCAGGGCTGTCAGGGGCCAACGTCCTGACTTTC,CASSFLAGLSGANVLTF
.,TRBV16,medium-sized,TRBJ1-2,TGTGCCAGCAGCATACCACAGGTTCTTTATGGCTACACCTTC,CASSIPQVLYGYTF
TRBD1,TRBV29-1,.,TRBJ1-2,TGCAGCGAACGGACAGGGAACTATGGCTACACCTTC,CSERTGNYGYTF
TRBD1,TRBV29-1,.,TRBJ2-1,TGCAGCGTTGATAAGGGACAGGGCATGCCGGGGACCCTATACAATGAGCAGTTCTTC,CSVDKGQGMPGTLYNEQFF
.,TRBV9,.,TRBJ2-7,TGTGCCAGCAGCGGGGGCCCTAGCTCCTACGAGCAGTACTTC,CASSGGPSSYEQYF
TRBD1,TRBV29-1,once,TRBJ2-7,TGCAGCGTTGCACAGGGGGCCGACTACGAGCAGTACTTC,CSVAQGADYEQYF
TRBD2,TRBV9,.,TRBJ2-7,TGTGCCAGCAGCGTAGATACTAGCGGCCCCTACGAGCAGTACTTC,CASSVDTSGPYEQYF
.,TRBV9,.,TRBJ1-3,TGTGCCAGCAGCGTAGAGTCAGGTCACTCTGGAAACACCATATATTTT,CASSVESGHSGNTIYF
TRBD1,TRBV7-2,.,TRBJ1-1,TGTGCCAGCAGCCAGGGGGTGAACACTGAAGCTTTCTTT,CASSQGVNTEAFF
TRBD2,TRBV11-2,.,TRBJ2-7,TGTGCCAGCAGCCCCGCACGGGGGGGACTAGCTGGCTACGAGCAGTACTTC,CASSPARGGLAGYEQYF
.,TRBV21-1,.,TRBJ2-6,TGTGCCATCCGGGGGTGGATATTCTCTGGGGCCAACGTCCTGACTTTC,CAIRGWIFSGANVLTF
.,TRBV15,.,TRBJ2-1,TGTGCCACCGCGATGGTGTTAGATAGCGGATATTTCTACAATGAGCAGTTCTTC,CATAMVLDSGYFYNEQFF
TRBD2,TRBV14,.,TRBJ2-2,TGTGCCAGCAGCCCTTTAGCGGGAAAGAACACCGGGGAGCTGTTTTTT,CASSPLAGKNTGELFF
TRBD2,TRBV4-3,.,TRBJ2-7,TGCGCCAGCAGCCAGTTGCGGGGGGCGGGCTACGAGCAGTACTTC,CASSQLRGAGYEQYF
.,TRBV28,.,TRBJ2-2,TGTGTCTGCGGCACCGGGGAGCTGTTTTTT,CVCGTGELFF
TRBD1,TRBV28,once,TRBJ1-5,TGTGCCAGCAGGGTGACAGGGTCGAAGGGCAATCAGCCCCAGCATTTT,CASRVTGSKGNQPQHF
.,TRBV27,.,TRBJ2-4,TGTGCCAGCAGGACCGACTGGGGAGGTAAAGCCAAAAACATTCAGTACTTC,CASRTDWGGKAKNIQYF
.,TRBV7-9,.,TRBJ2-1,TGTGCCAGCAGCTCATATGAGCGGATTAGCTCCTACAATGAGCAGTTCTTC,CASSSYERISSYNEQFF
TRBD1,TRBV7-9,.,TRBJ1-2,TGTGCCAGCAGCTTAACCGGGACAGGGGTTGGGGATGGCTACACCTTC,CASSLTGTGVGDGYTF
TRBD1,TRBV28,.,TRBJ1-1,TGTGCCAGCAGTTCTTCAGGGGGCGCGAACACTGAAGCTTTCTTT,CASSSSGGANTEAFF
TRBD1,TRBV15,once,TRBJ1-2,TGTGCCACCAGCAGGGGGACAGGGGGTTACGATGGCTACACCTTC,CATSRGTGGYDGYTF
.,TRBV4-3,.,TRBJ2-1,TGCGCCAGCAGCAAAGACAGAGGCTCCTACAATGAGCAGTTCTTC,CASSKDRGSYNEQFF
.,TRBV18,.,TRBJ1-4,TGTGCCAGCTCACCCGCGCGGACAGACCCTATGGGAAAACTGTTTTTT,CASSPARTDPMGKLFF
.,TRBV6-4,.,TRBJ2-3,TGTGCCAGCAGGATAGTTTGGGCACCTAGCACAGATACGCAGTATTTT,CASRIVWAPSTDTQYF
.,TRBV5-1,.,TRBJ1-2,TGCGCCAGCAGCTTTCGCCCGGGACAAGAAACCAACTATGGCTACACCTTC,CASSFRPGQETNYGYTF
TRBD1,TRBV29-1,.,TRBJ1-1,TGCAGCGTCGAGGACAGGAGGAACACTGAAGCTTTCTTT,CSVEDRRNTEAFF
.,TRBV28,.,TRBJ1-2,TGTGCCAGCAGTGGAGGAGGGACGAGTAACTATGGCTACACCTTC,CASSGGGTSNYGYTF
.,TRBV5-6,.,TRBJ2-2,TGTGCCAGCAGCTACGGGACGAACACCGGGGAGCTGTTTTTT,CASSYGTNTGELFF
TRBD1,TRBV29-1,.,TRBJ2-4,TGCAGCGTTGTTGGGACAGGGGTCAAAAACATTCAGTACTTC,CSVVGTGVKNIQYF
.,TRBV5-1,.,TRBJ1-1,TGCGCCAGCAGCTTGGGGTTTGGGGATCGTGGAGCGGGCACTGAAGCTTTCTTT,CASSLGFGDRGAGTEAFF
.,TRBV7-9,.,TRBJ2-5,TGTGCCAGCAGCTTGGGCTTATCAGGCCAAGAGACCCAGTACTTC,CASSLGLSGQETQYF